The 15 T cell receptor beta chains below were found in one sample sequenced in a study of T cell responses to AZD1222 COVID-19 vaccine. TCRdb keeps only in-frame clones here, not all; method: immunoSEQ multiplex PCR. The sample lists approximately 140,000 clones; 94% were seen once. Here the sequenced sample was peripheral blood, taken on day 0 of AZD1222 vaccination. The source is an adult in good health.

This sequence joins TRBV5-4 and TRBJ2-5; TRBD1 might be the D (6 bases). V shed 6 bases and J shed 2 bases, with 11 bases lying between them. There are 13 residues in the CDR3. CDR1 is SGHNT, CDR2 YYREEE, per germline (reference sequence). The CDR3 nucleotides are TGTGCCAGCAACCCCAGGGGTCAAGAGACCCAGTACTTC. Residues: CASNPRGQETQYF.

The chain has TRBV4-1 and TRBJ1-2, with a tentative D call TRBD1 (5 bases). The CDR3 totals 14 residues. V was cut by 0 bases and J by 6 bases, with 11 bases left in between. Germline-derived CDR1 and CDR2 are MGHRA and YSYEKL. CDR3 DNA: TGCGCCAGCAGCCAAGAGGCCCAGGGTGATGGCTACACCTTC. It encodes CASSQEAQGDGYTF.

The chain recombines TRBV5-1 with TRBJ2-3, with D possibly being TRBD2 (6 bases). CDR1 SGHRS and CDR2 YFSETQ come from the germline V gene. There are 16 residues in the CDR3. V was trimmed by 4 bases and J by 0 bases, leaving 15 bases between them. Written as DNA, the CDR3 is TGCGCCAGCAGCACCCTAGCGAAATCTAGCACAGATACGCAGTATTTT. Its translation is CASSTLAKSSTDTQYF.

V gene TRBV2 combines with J gene TRBJ2-7; D is uncertain. The V end lost 7 bases, the J end lost 0 bases, and 7 bases lay between the germline ends. The length of the CDR3 is 12 residues. CDR1 is SNHLY, CDR2 FYNNEI, per germline. The CDR3 reads CASKVVSYEQYV. The CDR3 DNA is TGTGCCAGCAAGGTAGTCTCCTACGAGCAGTACGTC.

This chain links TRBV3-1 (or the pseudogene TRBV3-2) with TRBJ2-1; 9 bases line up with TRBD2. CDR1 is LGHDT and CDR2 is YNNKEL in the germline V gene (reference sequence). The CDR3 length is 18 residues. The V and J ends lost 2 bases and 7 bases, in that order; junction bases with no gene match: 15. The CDR3 bases are TGTGCCAGCAGCCAACATGACAGCGGGGGGCTTTTAGGTAATGAGCAGTTCTTC. Its translation is CASSQHDSGGLLGNEQFF.

This sequence joins TRBV7-8 and TRBJ2-1; maybe TRBD2 (6 bases). The germline CDR1 and CDR2 sequences are SGHVS and FQNEAQ. The CDR3 is 15 amino acids. V lost 3 bases and J lost 2, with 11 bases in between. CDR3 loop: CASSFRDFAYNEQFF. The CDR3 DNA reads as TGTGCCAGCAGCTTCCGGGACTTTGCCTACAATGAGCAGTTCTTC.

The chain employs TRBV18 and TRBJ1-1; the D gene is possibly TRBD1 (5 bases). CDR1 KGHSH and CDR2 LQKENI come from the germline V gene. The V gene lost 0 bases and the J gene lost 1 base, with 15 bases spanning the gap. The CDR3 has 17 residues. CDR3 bases: TGTGCCAGCTCACCACCTGGGGGGAACCTTCCGAACACTGAAGCTTTCTTT. It is translated as CASSPPGGNLPNTEAFF. Full variable domain (remainder filled in from reference TRBV18 and TRBJ1-1): NAGVMQNPRHLVRRRGQEARLRCSPMKGHSHVYWYRQLPEEGLKFMVYLQKENIIDESGMPKERFSAEFPKEGPSILRIQQVVRGDSAAYFCASSPPGGNLPNTEAFFGQGTRLTVV.

This clone came up a few times. The chain links TRBV6-4 to TRBJ2-5; D assignment may be TRBD1 or TRBD2 (5 bases each). The germline CDR1 and CDR2 sequences are MRHNA and SNTAGT. CDR3 size: 17 residues. V was trimmed by 5 bases and J by 2 bases, leaving 21 bases between them. Here the CDR3 DNA reads TGTGCCAGCAGTCCTCCCGGCGAATCGGGACGACAAGAGACCCAGTACTTC. Translating it yields CASSPPGESGRQETQYF.

The chain links TRBV4-1 to TRBJ1-4, with 8 bases fitting TRBD1. V gave up 0 bases and J gave up 13 bases; unmatched junction bases: 1. The CDR3 covers 12 residues. CDR1 MGHRA and CDR2 YSYEKL come from the germline V gene. For the CDR3, the DNA is TGCGCCAGCAGCCAAGATGGGACAGGACTGTTTTTT. It is translated as CASSQDGTGLFF.

The rearrangement joins TRBV6-5 to TRBJ2-3; TRBD2 agrees at 11 bases. The trim removed 4 bases at V and 5 bases at J, leaving 8 bases unmatched. Germline lookup yields CDR1 MNHEY and CDR2 SVGAGI. The CDR3 spans 16 residues. In DNA form, the CDR3 reads TGTGCCAGCAGTTCCCAGCTTAGCGGGAGGGTAGATACGCAGTATTTT. This codes for CASSSQLSGRVDTQYF.

The rearrangement links TRBV19 to TRBJ1-2, with a possible D match to TRBD1 (6 bases). This CDR3 contains 17 residues. Germline V CDR1 and CDR2: LNHDA, SQIVND (reference sequence). Trimming left V 5 bases short and J 1 base short, with 20 bases between. The CDR3 region is CASSVQGFRNDNYGYTF. CDR3 coding DNA: TGTGCCAGTAGTGTGCAGGGGTTTAGGAACGATAACTATGGCTACACCTTC.

The genes are TRBV7-9 and TRBJ1-2; D not resolved. CDR3 length: 13 residues. Per the germline V gene, CDR1 is SEHNR and CDR2 is FQNEAQ (reference sequence). The V gene lost 2 bases and the J gene lost 4 bases, with 8 bases spanning the gap. CDR3 loop: CASSLIGSYGYTF. For the CDR3, the DNA is TGTGCCAGCAGCTTAATTGGCAGCTATGGCTACACCTTC.

The rearrangement uses TRBV5-1 and TRBJ2-1; no firm D call. With 0 bases removed from V and 9 bases from J, the gap between germline ends came to 7 bases. This CDR3 comprises 12 residues. Per germline, CDR1 SGHRS and CDR2 YFSETQ. The CDR3 here is CASSLALGEQFF. The CDR3 region has the DNA TGCGCCAGCAGCTTGGCGTTAGGTGAGCAGTTCTTC.

This chain joins TRBV5-1 and TRBJ1-6; D not resolved. V was pared by 3 bases and J by 0 bases, with 10 bases between. The CDR3 length is 16 residues. Germline lookup yields CDR1 SGHRS and CDR2 YFSETQ. The CDR3 sequence: CASSYSLGSYNSPLHF. As DNA, the CDR3 is TGCGCCAGCAGCTATTCTCTGGGCTCCTATAATTCACCCCTCCACTTT.

This chain connects TRBV7-9 to TRBJ1-2; TRBD1 aligns across 10 bases. Looked up from germline, CDR1 is SEHNR and CDR2 is FQNEAQ (reference sequence). This CDR3 comprises 17 residues. The junction had 9 bases not matched to a gene; V was cut back by 5 bases and J by 0 bases. The DNA for the CDR3 is TGTGCCAGCAGCCCGATCGGGACAGGGGATACTAACTATGGCTACACCTTC. This sequence encodes CASSPIGTGDTNYGYTF.